Sequencing of this T cell receptor beta chain was carried out in a study of blood T cell repertoires in COVID-19 (dated by TCRdb to between 2020 and 2021). About the investigation overall: Samples covering the acute and convalescent phases of COVID-19 were provided by collaborators in the United States, Italy and Spain. The material from the prospective study consisted of cDNA or gDNA derived from T cells, B-cell-depleted T cells, or PBMCs. The dataset comprised deeply sampled blood TCRbeta repertoires from subjects exposed to, actively infected with, or recovered from COVID-19. The repertoires were released in a freely available public database intended as a resource for research on the immune response to SARS-CoV-2. Samples were obtained from the ongoing ImmuneRACE study (first 160 participants) and from some 1,200 subjects provided by 6 global collaborators. A de-identified subject ID, COVID-19 status, age in years and sex were almost always included in the sample metadata. Where available, HLA class I and class II types were taken from metadata supplied by the sample provider and were not determined by assay-based typing. Study-level results and caveats: The amount of clinical and demographic metadata varied by source and participant and was provided uncurated.

One collaborating source in Seattle enrolled patients while the patients were actively infected and followed the patients over time throughout the course of disease. Collaborating institutions collected whole blood in K2EDTA tubes following their own protocols. Collaborator samples were shipped for TCRbeta analysis as frozen whole blood, isolated PBMCs, or DNA extracted from either sample type. CDR1 and CDR2 (SGHAT, FQDESV) derive from the germline V gene (reference sequence). The CDR3 numbers 15 residues from cysteine through phenylalanine. The read is trimmed to its CDR3 DNA, 45 bases read in frame from base 1. V has 2 bases trimmed and J has 3 bases trimmed; junction bases matching no gene number 6. TCRbeta CDR3 regions were amplified from genomic DNA by means of the immunoSEQ Assay, a bias-controlled multiplex PCR. Turning to the authors' computational methods: The number of nucleated cells in each sample was estimated from the amplification of reference gene primers within the assay. To quantify the absolute abundance of each unique TCRbeta CDR3 rearrangement, sequence reads were collapsed and filtered. For each sample, productive Simpson clonality was calculated by taking the square root of Simpson's diversity index across productive rearrangements. In TCRdb, the immuneACCESS table is reduced to in-frame sequences with V and J assigned. These tables do not hold every clone; where another copy was compared, an unresolved V gene accounts for under half, and the others remain unexplained. V and J calls and clone size come straight from that table; D and trimming were deduced from the DNA. This sample holds fewer than 600,000 clones; approximately 92% were observed only once. The top ten clonotypes cover 0.9% of the sample.

In the case of this clone: It has no known antigen specificity. Base qualities are not provided; no much larger clone lies one nucleotide away.

The V and J segments used are TRBV11-1 and TRBJ2-7; the central 8 bases match TRBD2. The clonotype originates from a man younger than 35 with COVID-19, enrolled during active disease. Sample: peripheral blood. The nucleotides read TGTGCCAGCAGCTTATCGAGACTAGCGTACTACGAGCAGTACTTC. This is translated as CASSLSRLAYYEQYF.